This T cell receptor (beta chain) was documented in a study of blood T cell repertoires in COVID-19. Study background: COVID-19 samples from acute and convalescent phases originated in the United States, Italy and Spain.

The germline V and J ends were trimmed by 5 bases and 1 base, with 14 bases remaining between them. Germline V gives CDR1 SGHRS, CDR2 YFSETQ. The CDR3 length is 15 residues. Measured with immunoSEQ multiplex PCR; TCRdb has only the in-frame clones, and not every one. The sample holds around 200,000 clones, approximately 84% seen once. This clone showed up just once. The rearrangement joins TRBV5-1 to TRBJ2-3; a weak D match, TRBD1 (5 bases). This clonotype originated in an elderly man with acute or convalescent COVID-19. Sequencing input: peripheral blood. The CDR3 loop is CASRIATGRTDTQYF. The CDR3 DNA is TGCGCCAGCAGAATTGCCACAGGACGCACAGATACGCAGTATTTT.